One and the same sample provided the 21 T cell receptor beta chains below, sequenced in a study of radiation and T cells in renal cell carcinoma. Sequencing used immunoSEQ multiplex PCR; TCRdb keeps in-frame clones, though not all of them. The table shows over 55,000 clones, with about 80% occurring only once. Indicated time point: blood 2 weeks post-SBRT. The treatment here: 15 Gy SBRT to primary tumor, nephrectomy 4 weeks later. This specimen consisted of blood, obtained from a patient whose treatment included radiotherapy and nephrectomy. These receptors all come from a man between 60 and 75 years old with renal cell carcinoma.

V gene TRBV6-1 combines with J gene TRBJ1-3, with a weak D call TRBD1 (6 bases). V gave up 4 bases and J gave up 3 bases, with 10 bases separating them. The CDR3 is 14 amino acids. Germline V gene data show CDR1 as MNHNS and CDR2 as SASEGT. The CDR3 sequence: CASSAGEDGNTIYF. In DNA, the CDR3 is TGTGCCAGCAGTGCAGGGGAGGATGGAAACACCATATATTTT.

J is TRBJ2-1 and V is TRBV10-3; 10 nucleotides align to TRBD2. The V gene's germline CDR1 is ENHRY and CDR2 SYGVKD. This CDR3 comprises 15 residues. V gave up 3 bases and J gave up 7 bases; unmatched junction bases: 6. The CDR3, as DNA: TGTGCCATCAGTGACGGTCTAGCGGGAGAGAATGAGCAGTTCTTC. This translates into CAISDGLAGENEQFF.

The gene calls are TRBV7-9 and TRBJ2-1; D may be TRBD2 (5 bases). CDR3 length equals 14 residues. V was clipped by 0 bases and J by 8 bases, with 11 bases between them. Per germline, CDR1 SEHNR and CDR2 FQNEAQ (reference sequence). Here the CDR3 reads CASSLAGVGHEQFF. The DNA for the CDR3 is TGTGCCAGCAGCTTAGCGGGAGTAGGCCATGAGCAGTTCTTC. The full variable domain, with the rest looked up from reference TRBV7-9 and TRBJ2-1, is DTGVSQNPRHKITKRGQNVTFRCDPISEHNRLYWYRQTLGQGPEFLTYFQNEAQLEKSRLLSDRFSAERPKGSFSTLEIQRTEQGDSAMYLCASSLAGVGHEQFFGPGTRLTVL.

The rearrangement links TRBV11-2 to TRBJ2-2, with 8 positions matching TRBD2. This CDR3 is 18 amino acids long. The V gene end was trimmed by 4 bases and the J gene end by 3 bases; junction bases not matched to a gene: 13. Germline-derived CDR1 and CDR2 are SGHAT and FQNNGV. The CDR3 here is CASSWIWIQREYTGELFF. Written as DNA, the CDR3 is TGTGCCAGCAGCTGGATATGGATCCAGCGGGAGTACACCGGGGAGCTGTTTTTT.

The V and J genes are TRBV7-6 and TRBJ1-1; TRBD1 matches 7 bases. V shed 5 bases and J 1 base; nucleotides not matched to a gene: 7. The CDR3 has 15 amino acids. Germline assignment: CDR1 SGHVS and CDR2 FNYEAQ. In DNA, the CDR3 is TGTGCCAGCAGCCTCCAGGGGGTTGCGAACACTGAAGCTTTCTTT. This encodes CASSLQGVANTEAFF.

This clone was seen more than once but under ten times. This chain joins TRBV5-5 and TRBJ2-7; 8 nucleotides align to TRBD1. V lost 5 bases, J lost 2 bases, and 15 bases stayed unmatched. The CDR3 contains 17 residues. Germline V CDR1 and CDR2: SGHKS, YYEKEE (reference sequence). CDR3 nucleotides: TGTGCCAGCAGGCAACAGGGGGAAAGGCTTTTAACCTACGAGCAGTACGTC. Amino acid sequence: CASRQQGERLLTYEQYV.

This clone was counted only a few times. The CDR3 protein is CAWSGQGANQPQHF. The CDR3 region has the DNA TGTGCCTGGAGTGGACAGGGAGCGAATCAGCCCCAGCATTTT. This chain joins TRBV30 and TRBJ1-5, with 7 bases that match TRBD1. CDR1 is GTSNPN and CDR2 is SVGIG in the germline V gene (reference sequence). The CDR3 has 14 amino acids. V shed 1 base, J shed 4 bases, and the junction held 4 bases outside the gene matches.

The chain combines TRBV9 with TRBJ2-1, with 10 bases aligning to TRBD2. Germline V gives CDR1 SGDLS, CDR2 YYNGEE. V was pared by 0 bases and J by 1 base, with 13 bases of the junction left unmatched. The CDR3 sequence is 20 residues long. CDR3 sequence reads: CASSVDLAGVFVGSYNEQFF. The CDR3, as DNA: TGTGCCAGCAGCGTAGATCTAGCGGGAGTGTTTGTGGGGTCCTACAATGAGCAGTTCTTC.

This sequence joins TRBV5-6 and TRBJ2-1, with D unclear. Germline values: CDR1 SGHDT, CDR2 YYEEEE. The CDR3 contains 14 residues. V was cut by 0 bases and J by 4 bases, with 8 bases left in between. CDR3 nucleotides: TGTGCCAGCAGCTTGGCCTCGCATTACAATGAGCAGTTCTTC. Residues: CASSLASHYNEQFF.

This chain uses TRBV19 with TRBJ1-1; D call uncertain. This CDR3 has 14 residues. Germline CDR1 LNHDA, CDR2 SQIVND (reference sequence). V was clipped by 5 bases and J by 5 bases, with 15 bases between them. The CDR3 region is CASSARGEGTEAFF. The CDR3 bases are TGTGCCAGTAGTGCCCGCGGGGAAGGAACTGAAGCTTTCTTT.

V and J are TRBV30 and TRBJ2-5, with D possibly TRBD1 on 6 matching bases. CDR1 is GTSNPN and CDR2 is SVGIG in the germline V gene (reference sequence). The length of the CDR3 is 13 residues. V lost 2 bases, J lost 5 bases, and 12 bases lay in between. CDR3 residues: CAWSNQGWETQYF. In nucleotides, the CDR3 is TGTGCCTGGAGTAACCAGGGGTGGGAGACCCAGTACTTC.

This clone came up once. This chain joins TRBV6-5 and TRBJ2-1; maybe TRBD2 (6 bases). The germline V and J ends were trimmed by 9 bases and 4 bases, with 10 bases remaining between them. The CDR3 sequence is 12 residues long. The V gene's germline CDR1 is MNHEY and CDR2 SVGAGI. The CDR3 DNA follows: TGTGCCAGTCCGGGGGAGTACAATGAGCAGTTCTTC. This gives the protein CASPGEYNEQFF.

This clone was detected once. The CDR3 region has the DNA TGTGCCAGTAGCCTCTCCAGGGGGAACTATGGCTACACCTTC. It encodes CASSLSRGNYGYTF. This rearrangement joins TRBV19 to TRBJ1-2, with 7 bases aligning to TRBD1. The CDR3 runs to 14 residues. V lost 6 bases to trimming and J lost 2 bases; unmatched junction nucleotides: 6. Looked up from germline, CDR1 is LNHDA and CDR2 is SQIVND (reference sequence).

The chain recombines TRBV13 with TRBJ2-2; possibly TRBD1 for D (7 bases). The CDR3 sequence is 16 residues long. Trimming removed 0 bases at V and 6 bases at J, with 14 bases between. The germline V gene has CDR1 PRHDT and CDR2 FYEKMQ (reference sequence). DNA of the CDR3: TGTGCCAGCAGCTTAGGGACTAGGGGGCCTGCCGGGGAGCTGTTTTTT. It codes for CASSLGTRGPAGELFF.

The table lists this clone with a count of one. The chain combines TRBV19 with TRBJ2-7; perhaps D is TRBD1 or TRBD2 (6 bases each). The CDR3 has 14 residues. Germline V gene sequence: CDR1 LNHDA, CDR2 SQIVND (reference sequence). The V end lost 3 bases, the J end lost 3 bases, and 12 bases lay between the germline ends. The CDR3 reads CASSMGGPLYEQYF. CDR3 sequence (DNA): TGTGCCAGTAGTATGGGGGGCCCCCTCTACGAGCAGTACTTC.

CDR3 nucleotides: TGTGCCTGGAGGCCTACCGGGACAGGGGCCCCCTATGGCTACACCTTC. Protein product: CAWRPTGTGAPYGYTF. The gene calls are TRBV30 and TRBJ1-2; TRBD1 matches 10 bases. Germline V gives CDR1 GTSNPN, CDR2 SVGIG (reference sequence). V gave up 3 bases and J gave up 4 bases; unmatched junction bases: 11. The CDR3 loop spans 16 amino acids.

Of note for this clone: Other DNA sequences from this sample encode an identical CDR3 as well. The J gene is TRBJ1-2, the V gene TRBV5-1; weak D call: TRBD1 (5 bases). The germline CDR1 and CDR2 sequences are SGHRS and YFSETQ. CDR3 size: 13 residues. With 4 bases removed from V and 2 bases from J, the gap between germline ends came to 9 bases. Here the CDR3 reads CASSLTVNYGYTF. CDR3 bases: TGCGCCAGCAGCCTGACAGTAAACTATGGCTACACCTTC.

The chain employs TRBV28 and TRBJ1-1; possibly TRBD1 for D (6 bases). CDR3 length equals 15 residues. The germline gives CDR1 MDHEN, CDR2 SYDVKM. Deletions cut 6 bases from V and 5 bases from J, with 19 bases between. The CDR3 here is CASSPRQAGGTEAFF. The DNA for the CDR3 is TGTGCCAGCAGCCCCAGACAGGCCGGGGGGACTGAAGCTTTCTTT.

V usage is TRBV4-1 and J usage is TRBJ2-5; D is uncertain. V gave up 0 bases and J gave up 1 base, with 9 bases separating them. Germline assignment: CDR1 MGHRA and CDR2 YSYEKL. The CDR3 has 15 amino acids. The CDR3 is CASSQDPRAQETQYF. Here the CDR3 DNA reads TGCGCCAGCAGCCAAGACCCTAGGGCCCAAGAGACCCAGTACTTC.

J is TRBJ1-4 and V is TRBV5-1, with D possibly being TRBD1 (6 bases). The germline CDR1 and CDR2 sequences are SGHRS and YFSETQ. V lost 4 bases, J lost 2 bases, and 9 bases lay in between. This CDR3 contains 14 residues. This CDR3 reads CASSIRGTNEKLFF. CDR3 nucleotide sequence: TGCGCCAGCAGCATCAGGGGCACTAATGAAAAACTGTTTTTT.

The CDR3 reads CASKAWALGEQYF. In DNA, the CDR3 is TGTGCCAGCAAAGCTTGGGCTTTGGGCGAGCAGTACTTC. V usage is TRBV6-5 and J usage is TRBJ2-7, with unresolved D. The CDR3 is 13 amino acids. Deletions cut 7 bases from V and 6 bases from J, with 16 bases between. The germline gives CDR1 MNHEY, CDR2 SVGAGI.